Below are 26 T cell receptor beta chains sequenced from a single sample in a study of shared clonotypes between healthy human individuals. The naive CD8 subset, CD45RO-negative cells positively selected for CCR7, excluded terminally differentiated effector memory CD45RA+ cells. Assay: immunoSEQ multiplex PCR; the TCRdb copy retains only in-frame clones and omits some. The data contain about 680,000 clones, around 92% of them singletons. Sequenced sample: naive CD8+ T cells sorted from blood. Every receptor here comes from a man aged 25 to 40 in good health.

CDR3: CASSMREGPDTQYF. The CDR3 DNA reads as TGTGCCAGTAGTATGCGGGAGGGCCCAGATACGCAGTATTTT. The chain carries TRBV19 and TRBJ2-3; 9 bases are shared with TRBD2. The junction had 2 bases not matched to a gene; V was cut back by 3 bases and J by 4 bases. This CDR3 comprises 14 residues. Germline CDR1 and CDR2: LNHDA and SQIVND (reference sequence).

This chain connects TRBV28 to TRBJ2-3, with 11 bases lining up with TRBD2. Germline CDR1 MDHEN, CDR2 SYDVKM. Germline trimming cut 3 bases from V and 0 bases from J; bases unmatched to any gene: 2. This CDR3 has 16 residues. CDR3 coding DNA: TGTGCCAGCAGTTTCCCTAGCGGGAGGAGCACAGATACGCAGTATTTT. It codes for CASSFPSGRSTDTQYF.

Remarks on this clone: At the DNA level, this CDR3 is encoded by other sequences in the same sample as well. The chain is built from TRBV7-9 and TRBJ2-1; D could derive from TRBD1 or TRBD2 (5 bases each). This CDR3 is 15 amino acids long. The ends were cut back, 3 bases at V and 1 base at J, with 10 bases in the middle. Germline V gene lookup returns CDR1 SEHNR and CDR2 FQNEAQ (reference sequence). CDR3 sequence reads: CASSFRGGSYNEQFF. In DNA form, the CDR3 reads TGTGCCAGCAGCTTTCGTGGGGGATCCTACAATGAGCAGTTCTTC.

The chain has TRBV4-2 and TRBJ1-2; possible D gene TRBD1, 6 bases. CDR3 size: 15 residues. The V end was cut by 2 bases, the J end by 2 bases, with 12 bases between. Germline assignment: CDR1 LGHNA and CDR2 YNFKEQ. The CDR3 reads CASSQFTGANYGYTF. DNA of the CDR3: TGTGCCAGCAGCCAATTTACGGGGGCCAACTATGGCTACACCTTC.

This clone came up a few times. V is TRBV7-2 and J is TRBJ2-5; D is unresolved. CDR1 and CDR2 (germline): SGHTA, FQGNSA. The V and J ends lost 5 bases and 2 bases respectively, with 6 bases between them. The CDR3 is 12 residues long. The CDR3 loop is CASSPLQETQYF. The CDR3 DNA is TGTGCCAGCAGCCCACTTCAAGAGACCCAGTACTTC. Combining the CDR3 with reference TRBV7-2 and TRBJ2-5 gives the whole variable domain GAGVSQSPSNKVTEKGKDVELRCDPISGHTALYWYRQSLGQGLEFLIYFQGNSAPDKSGLPSDRFSAERTGGSVSTLTIQRTQQEDSAVYLCASSPLQETQYFGPGTRLLVL.

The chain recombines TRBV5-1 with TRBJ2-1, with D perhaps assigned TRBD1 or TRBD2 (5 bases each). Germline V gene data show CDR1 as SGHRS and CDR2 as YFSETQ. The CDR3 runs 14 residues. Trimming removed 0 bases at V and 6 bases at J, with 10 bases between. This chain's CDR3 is CASSLAGAVNEQFF. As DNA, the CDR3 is TGCGCCAGCAGCTTGGCCGGGGCCGTCAATGAGCAGTTCTTC.

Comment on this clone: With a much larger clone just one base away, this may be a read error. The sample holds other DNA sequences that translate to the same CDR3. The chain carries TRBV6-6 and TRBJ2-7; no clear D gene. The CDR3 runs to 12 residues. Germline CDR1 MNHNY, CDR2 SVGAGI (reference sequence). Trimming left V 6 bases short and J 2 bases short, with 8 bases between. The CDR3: CASRGLAYEQYF. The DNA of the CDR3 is TGTGCCAGCAGGGGATTAGCCTACGAGCAGTACTTC.

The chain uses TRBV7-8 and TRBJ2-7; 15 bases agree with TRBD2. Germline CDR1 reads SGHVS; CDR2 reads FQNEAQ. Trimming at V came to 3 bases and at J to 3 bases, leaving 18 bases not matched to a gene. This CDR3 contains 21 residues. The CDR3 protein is CASSFSDSGLAGGSVIYEQYF. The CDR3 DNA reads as TGTGCCAGCAGCTTTTCCGACAGCGGACTAGCGGGAGGGTCAGTTATCTACGAGCAGTACTTC. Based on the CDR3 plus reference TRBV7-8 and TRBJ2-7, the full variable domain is GAGVSQSPRYKVAKRGQDVALRCDPISGHVSLFWYQQALGQGPEFLTYFQNEAQLDKSGLPSDRFFAERPEGSVSTLKIQRTQQEDSAVYLCASSFSDSGLAGGSVIYEQYFGPGTRLTVT.

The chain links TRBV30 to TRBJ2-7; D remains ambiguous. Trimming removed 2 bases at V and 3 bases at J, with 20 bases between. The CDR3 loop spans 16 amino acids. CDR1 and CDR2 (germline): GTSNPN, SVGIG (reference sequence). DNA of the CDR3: TGTGCCTGGAGTTATGCCTCCACGGGTACCCACTACGAGCAGTACTTC. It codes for CAWSYASTGTHYEQYF. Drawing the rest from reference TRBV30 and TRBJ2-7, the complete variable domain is SQTIHQWPATLVQPVGSPLSLECTVEGTSNPNLYWYRQAAGRGLQLLFYSVGIGQISSEVPQNLSASRPQDRQFILSSKKLLLSDSGFYLCAWSYASTGTHYEQYFGPGTRLTVT.

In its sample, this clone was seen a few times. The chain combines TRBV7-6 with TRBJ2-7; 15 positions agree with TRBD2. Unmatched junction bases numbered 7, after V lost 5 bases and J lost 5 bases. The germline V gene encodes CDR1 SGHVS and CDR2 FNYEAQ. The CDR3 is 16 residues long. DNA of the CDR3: TGTGCCAGCAGCATCTGGACTAGCGGGAGGGCCAACGAGCAGTACTTC. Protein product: CASSIWTSGRANEQYF.

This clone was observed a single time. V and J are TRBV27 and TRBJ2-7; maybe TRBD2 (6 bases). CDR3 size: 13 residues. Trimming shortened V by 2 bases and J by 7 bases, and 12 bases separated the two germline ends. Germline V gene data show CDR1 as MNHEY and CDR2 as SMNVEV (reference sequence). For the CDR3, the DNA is TGTGCCAGCAGTTTAGGGTGGAGGGGTGAGCAGTACTTC. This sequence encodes CASSLGWRGEQYF.

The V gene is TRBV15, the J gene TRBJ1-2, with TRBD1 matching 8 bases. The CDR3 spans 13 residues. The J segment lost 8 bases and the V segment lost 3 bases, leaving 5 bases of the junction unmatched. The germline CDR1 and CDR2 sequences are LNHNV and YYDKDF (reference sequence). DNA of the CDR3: TGTGCCACCAGCAGGCAGGGGGCCTGGGGCTACACCTTC. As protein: CATSRQGAWGYTF.

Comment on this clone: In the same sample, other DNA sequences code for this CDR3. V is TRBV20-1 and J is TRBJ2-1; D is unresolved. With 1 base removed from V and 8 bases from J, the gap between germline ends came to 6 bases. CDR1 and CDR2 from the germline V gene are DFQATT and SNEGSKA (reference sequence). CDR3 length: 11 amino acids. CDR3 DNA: TGCAGTGCTAGAGGACGCGATGAGCAGTTCTTC. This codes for CSARGRDEQFF.

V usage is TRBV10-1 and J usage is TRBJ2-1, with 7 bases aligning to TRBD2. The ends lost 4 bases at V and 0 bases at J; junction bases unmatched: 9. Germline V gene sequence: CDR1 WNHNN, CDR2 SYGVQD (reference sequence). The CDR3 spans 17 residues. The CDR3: CASSGHNWGGSYNEQFF. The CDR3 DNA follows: TGCGCCAGCAGTGGCCATAACTGGGGGGGCTCCTACAATGAGCAGTTCTTC.

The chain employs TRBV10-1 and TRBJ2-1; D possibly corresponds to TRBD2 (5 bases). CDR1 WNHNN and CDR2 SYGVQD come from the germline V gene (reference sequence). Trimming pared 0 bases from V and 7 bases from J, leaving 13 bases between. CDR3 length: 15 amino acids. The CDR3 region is CASSESVLAVNEQFF. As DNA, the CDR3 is TGCGCCAGCAGTGAGTCCGTCCTAGCTGTTAATGAGCAGTTCTTC.

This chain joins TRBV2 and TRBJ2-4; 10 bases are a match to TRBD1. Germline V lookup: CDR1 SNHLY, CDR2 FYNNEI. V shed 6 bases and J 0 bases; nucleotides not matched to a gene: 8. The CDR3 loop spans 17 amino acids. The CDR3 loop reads CASRRRDRGLAKNIQYF. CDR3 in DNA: TGTGCCAGCAGGAGGAGGGACAGGGGACTAGCCAAAAACATTCAGTACTTC.

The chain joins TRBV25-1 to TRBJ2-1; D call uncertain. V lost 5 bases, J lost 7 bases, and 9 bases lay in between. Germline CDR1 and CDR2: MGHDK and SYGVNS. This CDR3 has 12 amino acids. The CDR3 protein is CASSFPGNEQFF. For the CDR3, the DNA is TGTGCCAGCAGTTTTCCCGGGAATGAGCAGTTCTTC.

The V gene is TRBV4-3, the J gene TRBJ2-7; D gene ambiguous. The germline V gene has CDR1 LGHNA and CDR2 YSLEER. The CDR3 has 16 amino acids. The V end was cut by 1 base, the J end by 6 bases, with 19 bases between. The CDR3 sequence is CASSQVFGDLPVEQYF. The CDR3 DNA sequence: TGCGCCAGCAGCCAAGTTTTTGGTGACCTGCCTGTCGAGCAGTACTTC.

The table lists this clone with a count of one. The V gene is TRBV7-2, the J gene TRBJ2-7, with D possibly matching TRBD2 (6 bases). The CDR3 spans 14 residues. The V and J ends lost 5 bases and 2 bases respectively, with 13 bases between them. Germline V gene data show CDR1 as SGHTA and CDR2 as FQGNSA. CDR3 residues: CASSITGATYEQYF. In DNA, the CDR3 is TGTGCCAGCAGCATAACGGGAGCAACCTACGAGCAGTACTTC.

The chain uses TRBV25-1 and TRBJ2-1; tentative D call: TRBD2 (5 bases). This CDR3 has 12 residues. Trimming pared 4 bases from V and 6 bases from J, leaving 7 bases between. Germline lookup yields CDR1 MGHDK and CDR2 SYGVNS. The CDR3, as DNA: TGTGCCAGCAGTGCCGGGGTCAATGAGCAGTTCTTC. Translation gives CASSAGVNEQFF.

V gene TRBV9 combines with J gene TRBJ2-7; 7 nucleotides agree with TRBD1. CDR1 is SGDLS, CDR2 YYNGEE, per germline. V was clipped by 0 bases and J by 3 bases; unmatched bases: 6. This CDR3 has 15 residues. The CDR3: CASSVGVGGGYEQYF. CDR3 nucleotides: TGTGCCAGCAGCGTAGGCGTAGGGGGCGGCTACGAGCAGTACTTC.

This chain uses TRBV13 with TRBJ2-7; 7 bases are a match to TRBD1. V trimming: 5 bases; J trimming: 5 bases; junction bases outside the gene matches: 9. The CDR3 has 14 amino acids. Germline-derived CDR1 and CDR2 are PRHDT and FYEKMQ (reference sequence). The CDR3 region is CASSPMTGSDEQYF. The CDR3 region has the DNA TGTGCCAGCAGCCCCATGACAGGGAGCGACGAGCAGTACTTC.

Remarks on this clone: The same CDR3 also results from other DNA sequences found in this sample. The CDR3 DNA is TGTGCCAGCAGCTTAGGGGGCAGAACCTACGAGCAGTACTTC. Translated, it gives CASSLGGRTYEQYF. The genes are TRBV7-9 and TRBJ2-7; D may be TRBD1 (5 bases). This CDR3 comprises 14 residues. Trimming pared 1 base from V and 2 bases from J, leaving 9 bases between. CDR1 and CDR2 from the germline V gene are SEHNR and FQNEAQ (reference sequence).

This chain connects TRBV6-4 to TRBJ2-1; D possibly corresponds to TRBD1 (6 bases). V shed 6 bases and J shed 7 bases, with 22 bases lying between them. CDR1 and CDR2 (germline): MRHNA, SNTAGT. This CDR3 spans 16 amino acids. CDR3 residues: CASREGIQGLSNEQFF. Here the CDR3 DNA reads TGTGCCAGCAGGGAAGGAATACAGGGCTTAAGTAATGAGCAGTTCTTC.

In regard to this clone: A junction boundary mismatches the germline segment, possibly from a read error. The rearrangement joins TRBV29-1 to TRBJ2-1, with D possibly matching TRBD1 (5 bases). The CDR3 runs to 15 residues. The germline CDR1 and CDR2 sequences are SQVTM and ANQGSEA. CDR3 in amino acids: CSVEGRGESYNEQFF. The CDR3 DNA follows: TGCAGCGTAGAAGGTAGGGGCGAGTCCTACAATGAGCAGTTCTTC.

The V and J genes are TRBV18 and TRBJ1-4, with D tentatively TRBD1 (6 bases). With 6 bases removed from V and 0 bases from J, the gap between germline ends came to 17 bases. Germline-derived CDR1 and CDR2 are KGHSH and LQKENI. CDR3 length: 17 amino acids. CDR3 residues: CASSPGHPGSTNEKLFF. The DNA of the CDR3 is TGTGCCAGCTCCCCGGGACACCCGGGGTCAACTAATGAAAAACTGTTTTTT. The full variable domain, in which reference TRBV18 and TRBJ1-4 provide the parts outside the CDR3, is NAGVMQNPRHLVRRRGQEARLRCSPMKGHSHVYWYRQLPEEGLKFMVYLQKENIIDESGMPKERFSAEFPKEGPSILRIQQVVRGDSAAYFCASSPGHPGSTNEKLFFGSGTQLSVL.